This paragraph reports one TCR beta chain. What it binds is unknown. TCRdb reprocessed the 5' RACE reads with MiXCR, giving one entry per CDR3 protein. The data hold a few hundred thousand distinct CDR3 sequences, with more than 9% observed a single time. The CDR3 is made up of 13 amino acids. V shed 5 bases and J shed 0 bases, with 10 bases lying between them. Looked up from germline, CDR1 is SQVTM and CDR2 is ANQGSEA. This record comes from a study of T cells after yellow fever vaccination. For the study at large: Fractions low in cell number were prepared with SMART-Seq v4 Ultra Low Input.

Findings and limits, study-wide: One caveat is that FACS-sorted repertoires could contain abundant clonotypes contaminating from the bulk population.

Sample: PBMCs, taken on the day of the first yellow fever vaccination. This receptor was obtained from a young man who received the YFV17D yellow fever vaccine. The rearrangement uses TRBV29-1 and TRBJ1-2; D is undetermined. CDR3 nucleotide sequence: TGCAGCGTTAACCAATACCCTAACTATGGCTACACCTTC. Its translation: CSVNQYPNYGYTF.